These T cell receptor beta chains were read from a single sample in a study of regulatory T cells in long-lasting Graves disease. TCRdb reprocessed the multiplex PCR reads with MiXCR, giving one entry per CDR3 protein. The table lists about 470,000 distinct CDR3 sequences, 20% to 25% of them singletons. Material: peripheral blood mononuclear cells (PBMCs), obtained when the disease was refractory, from a patient treated with antithyroid drugs. These receptor sequences come from a female donor with Graves disease. The CDR3 runs from the conserved cysteine through the conserved F or W. D genes are given only for firm matches.

v_gene	d_gene	j_gene	CDR3aa
TRBV2	-	TRBJ2-5	CASNRGEQETQYF
TRBV7-9	-	TRBJ2-6	CASDLTTSGANVLTF
TRBV12-3/TRBV12-4	-	TRBJ1-5	CASRAGLDSNQPQHF
TRBV6-5	-	TRBJ1-1	CASSYSYSLRRTEAFF
TRBV5-1	TRBD1	TRBJ1-1	CASSSPGQGAVNTEAFF
TRBV11-1	TRBD1	TRBJ2-1	CASSLISGTGHNEQFF
TRBV28	-	TRBJ1-3	CASRPRQGNTIYF
TRBV28	TRBD1	TRBJ1-5	CASAGQGALWGNQPQHF
TRBV20-1	TRBD1	TRBJ1-2	CSARGQGARSRGYTF
TRBV3-1	-	TRBJ1-1	CASSQGALWGEAFF
TRBV19	TRBD1	TRBJ1-5	CASRARQGDSNQPQHF
TRBV4-1	-	TRBJ1-5	CASSQEGVSQPQHF
TRBV20-1	-	TRBJ2-7	CSARDLESPYEQYF
TRBV7-2	-	TRBJ2-2	CAGRVTGELFF
TRBV7-2	-	TRBJ2-7	CASSPPHPDPRQYYEQYF
TRBV7-2	-	TRBJ1-1	CASSLVGMNTEAFF
TRBV19	-	TRBJ2-6	CASTGTGANVLTF
TRBV29-1	TRBD2	TRBJ2-5	CSARTSPWETQYF
TRBV7-2	TRBD1	TRBJ1-5	CASSPDRGQDQPQHF
TRBV28	-	TRBJ1-1	CASSLVQTQAFF
TRBV20-1	-	TRBJ1-2	CSASKDPLGGYGYTF
TRBV19	-	TRBJ2-3	CASSTKYGVGTDTQYF
TRBV12-3/TRBV12-4	-	TRBJ2-1	CASSSPRGSSYNEQFF
TRBV27	-	TRBJ1-1	CASSRGGTANTEAFF
TRBV11-2	-	TRBJ1-2	CASSLLPSGGAKDYTF
TRBV12-3/TRBV12-4	-	TRBJ2-5	CASSPKQETQYF
TRBV6-2/TRBV6-3	-	TRBJ1-1	CASSLEEGTEAFF
TRBV19	TRBD1	TRBJ1-6	CATKGQGDSPLHF
TRBV6-2/TRBV6-3	-	TRBJ1-5	CASTKGPLNQPQHF
TRBV6-1	-	TRBJ1-5	CASRSLSNQPQHF
TRBV24-1	-	TRBJ2-7	CATSESGTSYEQYF
TRBV6-2/TRBV6-3	-	TRBJ1-4	CASSYPAVGGATNEKLFF
TRBV5-8	TRBD1	TRBJ1-1	CASSRGQGVTNTEAFF
TRBV6-1	-	TRBJ1-2	CASTRGREYGYTF
TRBV4-2	-	TRBJ2-7	CASSQGLGAQGEQYF
TRBV15	-	TRBJ2-5	CATSRGPLQETQYF
TRBV6-1	-	TRBJ2-7	CASASGGLAYEQYF
TRBV2	-	TRBJ1-1	CASLTGTGNTEAFF
TRBV20-1	-	TRBJ2-3	CSARDVGYMVDTDTQYF
TRBV19	-	TRBJ1-5	CASSINPEQPQHF
TRBV7-9	-	TRBJ1-2	CASSSLCNYGYTF
TRBV5-4	-	TRBJ2-3	CASSSDVSTDMQYF
TRBV2	TRBD2	TRBJ2-3	CASSVEAGSTDTQYF
TRBV19	TRBD2	TRBJ2-3	CASSRIRGGPTDTQYF
TRBV28	TRBD1	TRBJ1-2	CASSFHVRQGNGYTF
TRBV29-1	TRBD2	TRBJ2-7	CSAWTSGYPIDEQYF
TRBV7-2	-	TRBJ2-7	CASSLARRGYSYEQYF
TRBV30	TRBD2	TRBJ2-3	CAWSAPGTTADTQYF
TRBV9	-	TRBJ1-2	CASSVEGSSNYGYTF
TRBV3-1	TRBD1	TRBJ2-5	CASSQDPQGAETQYF
TRBV7-2	TRBD2	TRBJ2-2	CASSPGLAGGKNTGELFF
TRBV10-3	TRBD2	TRBJ2-7	CAISESRGTSGGFSYEQYF
TRBV7-9	TRBD1	TRBJ2-5	CASSSSEGGRETQYF
TRBV4-2	TRBD2	TRBJ2-7	CASSNGLAGDYEQYF
TRBV7-9	-	TRBJ1-6	CASSFSGAYNSPLHF
TRBV29-1	-	TRBJ1-2	CSANYDYGYTF
TRBV6-2/TRBV6-3	TRBD1	TRBJ2-7	CASSYSVGQSVQYF